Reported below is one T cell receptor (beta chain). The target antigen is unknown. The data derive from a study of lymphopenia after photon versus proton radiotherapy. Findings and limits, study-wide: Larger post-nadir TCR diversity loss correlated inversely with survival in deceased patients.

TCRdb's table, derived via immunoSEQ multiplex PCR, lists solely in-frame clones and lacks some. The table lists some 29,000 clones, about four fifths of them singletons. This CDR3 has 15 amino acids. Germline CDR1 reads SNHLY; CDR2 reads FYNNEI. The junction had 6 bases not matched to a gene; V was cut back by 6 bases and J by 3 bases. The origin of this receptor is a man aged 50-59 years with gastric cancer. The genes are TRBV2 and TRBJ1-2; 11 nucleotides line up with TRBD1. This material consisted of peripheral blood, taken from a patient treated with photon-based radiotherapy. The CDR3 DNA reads TGTGCCAGCAGGGGTGGGACAGGGGGATACTATGGCTACACCTTC. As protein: CASRGGTGGYYGYTF. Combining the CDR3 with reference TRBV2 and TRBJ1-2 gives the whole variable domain EPEVTQTPSHQVTQMGQEVILRCVPISNHLYFYWYRQILGQKVEFLVSFYNNEISEKSEIFDDQFSVERPDGSNFTLKIRSTKLEDSAMYFCASRGGTGGYYGYTFGSGTRLTVV.